Each of the 14 T cell receptor beta chains below was sequenced from the same sample in a study of T cells in Graves' hyperthyroidism and ophthalmopathy. Template material for amplifying TCR beta CDR3 regions consisted of RNA transcripts. First-round RT-PCR of the TCR CDR3 relied on the HTBI primer set. TCRdb reprocessed the multiplex PCR reads via MiXCR and lists one record per CDR3 protein. The sample yields about 620,000 distinct CDR3 sequences, roughly 16% seen once. The sample was blood. These receptors originate from a woman aged 30 to 39 with Graves' hyperthyroidism.

This rearrangement joins TRBV30 to TRBJ2-1; no clear D gene. The CDR3 runs to 12 residues. The germline gives CDR1 GTSNPN, CDR2 SVGIG (reference sequence). The V and J ends lost 3 bases and 7 bases respectively, with 10 bases between them. This CDR3 is CAWSLSRNEQFF. The CDR3 region has the DNA TGTGCCTGGAGCCTTTCCCGGAATGAGCAGTTCTTC.

This clonotype was found many times. V usage is TRBV11-2 and J usage is TRBJ2-3; TRBD1 aligns across 8 bases. This CDR3 contains 16 residues. Trimming removed 3 bases from V and 2 bases from J; junction bases left unmatched: 7. Germline-derived CDR1 and CDR2 are SGHAT and FQNNGV. In DNA form, the CDR3 reads TGTGCCAGCAGCTTTGACAGGGGCCTACCCACAGATACGCAGTATTTT. It yields the protein CASSFDRGLPTDTQYF.

This clonotype showed up many times. The rearrangement joins TRBV6-1 to TRBJ2-1; 7 nucleotides align to TRBD2. CDR1 MNHNS and CDR2 SASEGT come from the germline V gene. J was trimmed by 8 bases and V by 6 bases; bases with no gene match: 10. The CDR3 is made up of 14 amino acids. CDR3 residues: CASSIAGERDEQFF. CDR3 in DNA: TGTGCCAGCAGCATCGCGGGAGAGCGGGATGAGCAGTTCTTC.

The chain carries TRBV30 and TRBJ1-6, with 7 bases matching TRBD1. The germline gives CDR1 GTSNPN, CDR2 SVGIG (reference sequence). V gave up 1 base and J gave up 7 bases; unmatched junction bases: 7. The CDR3 covers 15 residues. The CDR3 region is CAWSALGTVNSPLHF. DNA of the CDR3: TGTGCCTGGAGTGCCTTGGGGACAGTCAATTCACCCCTCCACTTT. Full variable domain (rest looked up from reference TRBV30 and TRBJ1-6): SQTIHQWPATLVQPVGSPLSLECTVEGTSNPNLYWYRQAAGRGLQLLFYSVGIGQISSEVPQNLSASRPQDRQFILSSKKLLLSDSGFYLCAWSALGTVNSPLHFGNGTRLTVT.

This clonotype was detected ten times or more. This rearrangement joins TRBV12-3 or TRBV12-4 to TRBJ2-7; the D is unclear. V was trimmed by 5 bases and J by 2 bases, leaving 16 bases between them. The CDR3 consists of 15 residues. CDR3 sequence (DNA): TGTGCCAGCAGTGTAACTCCCGGGTCGCCCTACGAGCAGTACTTC. Amino acids: CASSVTPGSPYEQYF.

This clonotype was detected ten times or more. The chain uses TRBV28 and TRBJ2-7, with 10 bases identical to TRBD2. There are 15 residues in the CDR3. With V trimmed by 3 bases and J by 5 bases, 7 bases remained unmatched. CDR1 and CDR2 (germline): MDHEN, SYDVKM. CDR3 amino acids: CASSLRASGSHEQYF. Written as DNA, the CDR3 is TGTGCCAGCAGTTTGAGGGCTAGCGGGAGCCACGAGCAGTACTTC.

Comment on this clonotype: A much larger clone lies a single base off, so this may be a read error. The chain recombines TRBV6-5 with TRBJ1-5; D gene unclear. Per the germline V gene, CDR1 is MNHEY and CDR2 is SVGAGI. This CDR3 contains 15 residues. The CDR3 coding sequence is TGTGCCAGCAGTTACTTACCGAATAGCAATCAGCTCCAGCATTTT. This encodes CASSYLPNSNQLQHF.

This clonotype was observed a few times. A junction end diverges from the germline sequence, so it may reflect a read error. J is TRBJ2-3 and V is TRBV5-1, with a possible D match to TRBD1 (5 bases). Germline-derived CDR1 and CDR2 are SGHRS and YFSETQ. This CDR3 is 14 amino acids long. The CDR3 DNA reads TGTGCCAGCAACCCCCAAGGGGTGCCAGATACGCAGTATTTT. Protein: CASNPQGVPDTQYF.

This clonotype was recorded a few times. The chain has TRBV16 and TRBJ2-4, with 8 bases identical to TRBD1. V was pared by 8 bases and J by 8 bases, with 5 bases of the junction left unmatched. Germline CDR1 KGHSY, CDR2 FQNENV. The CDR3 contains 12 residues. As DNA, the CDR3 is TGTGCCAGCGCTGACAGGGGTTACATTCAGTACTTC. Translated: CASADRGYIQYF.

The chain combines TRBV20-1 with TRBJ1-2, with D perhaps TRBD1 (6 bases). This CDR3 has 13 residues. From germline, CDR1 is DFQATT and CDR2 SNEGSKA (reference sequence). Trimming removed 3 bases at V and 4 bases at J, with 12 bases between. CDR3 in amino acids: CSARSDRTYGYTF. The CDR3 DNA follows: TGCAGTGCTAGGTCGGACAGAACCTATGGCTACACCTTC.

This clonotype was seen a handful of times. The V and J genes are TRBV5-1 and TRBJ2-7, with D tentatively TRBD1 (6 bases). This CDR3 is 15 amino acids long. Trimming cost V 0 bases and J 2 bases, with 12 bases left between them. Per the germline V gene, CDR1 is SGHRS and CDR2 is YFSETQ. In DNA, the CDR3 is TGCGCCAGCAGCTTGGCTTCAGGGGCGACCTACGAGCAGTACTTC. Protein product: CASSLASGATYEQYF.

This clonotype was recorded at least ten times. The chain has TRBV20-1 and TRBJ1-1, with 8 bases that match TRBD1. The CDR3 loop spans 12 amino acids. The ends lost 5 bases at V and 2 bases at J; junction bases unmatched: 1. CDR1 and CDR2 from the germline V gene are DFQATT and SNEGSKA (reference sequence). The CDR3 DNA reads as TGCAGTGCTGGACAGGGCAACACTGAAGCTTTCTTT. Its translation is CSAGQGNTEAFF.

This chain links TRBV5-1 with TRBJ2-3, with D hard to call. V dropped 4 bases and J dropped 0 bases, with 12 bases sitting between them. From germline, CDR1 is SGHRS and CDR2 YFSETQ. CDR3 length: 15 amino acids. CDR3 residues: CASSQDTGSTDTQYF. CDR3 bases: TGCGCCAGCAGCCAAGACACCGGTAGCACAGATACGCAGTATTTT.

The chain is built from TRBV30 and TRBJ2-7; 9 bases are a match to TRBD1. V lost 0 bases, J lost 5 bases, and 5 bases stayed unmatched. CDR3 length: 14 amino acids. Germline CDR1 GTSNPN, CDR2 SVGIG (reference sequence). The CDR3 DNA is TGTGCCTGGAGTGTACTGGGACAGGGCCACGAGCAGTACTTC. Protein sequence: CAWSVLGQGHEQYF.